This entry lists 20 T cell receptor beta chains sequenced from one sample in a study of cytomegalovirus exposure and HLA in healthy donors. A multiplex PCR was run with 60 Vbeta primers and 13 Jbeta primers. TCRdb's table, derived via immunoSEQ multiplex PCR, lists solely in-frame clones and lacks some. The profile shows 130,000 to 150,000 clones, over 60% of them singletons. Material: PBMCs. These receptors originate from a woman in her 40s in good health and CMV-seronegative.

The gene calls are TRBV6-5 and TRBJ1-1; possibly TRBD1 for D (5 bases). V gave up 2 bases and J gave up 0 bases, with 10 bases separating them. CDR3 length: 15 amino acids. Germline loops: CDR1 MNHEY, CDR2 SVGAGI. The CDR3 nucleotides read TGTGCCAGCAGTTACAACAGGTTAATGAACACTGAAGCTTTCTTT. Protein: CASSYNRLMNTEAFF.

The chain uses TRBV11-3 and TRBJ1-1, with D tentatively TRBD1 (5 bases). The CDR3 totals 14 residues. Per germline, CDR1 SGHNT and CDR2 YENEEA. The V end lost 5 bases, the J end lost 5 bases, and 15 bases lay between the germline ends. The DNA for the CDR3 is TGTGCCAGCAGCCCGACGGGGGGAGGGACTGAAGCTTTCTTT. This codes for CASSPTGGGTEAFF.

By sample fraction, this clone is medium-sized. The gene calls are TRBV6-1 and TRBJ1-1; tentatively, D is TRBD1 (5 bases). CDR3 length equals 15 residues. Trimming cost V 3 bases and J 4 bases, with 15 bases left between them. CDR1 is MNHNS and CDR2 is SASEGT in the germline V gene. The CDR3 nucleotides are TGTGCCAGCAGTGAGACAGCGGGTGAAGGCACTGAAGCTTTCTTT. Its protein product is CASSETAGEGTEAFF.

This clone was seen a few times. The rearrangement links TRBV5-8 to TRBJ1-3, with D perhaps matching TRBD1 (5 bases). Germline assignment: CDR1 SGHTS and CDR2 YDEGEE. There are 15 residues in the CDR3. V was shortened by 2 bases and J by 0 bases, with 9 bases between the two germline ends. The CDR3 here is CASSLRGSSGNTIYF. CDR3 nucleotides: TGTGCCAGCAGCTTAAGGGGTTCCTCTGGAAACACCATATATTTT.

The rearrangement joins TRBV5-4 to TRBJ2-1, with TRBD2 matching over 8 bases. Trimming took 2 bases from V and 0 from J; bases not matched to a gene: 7. The CDR3 contains 17 residues. Germline V lookup: CDR1 SGHNT, CDR2 YYREEE (reference sequence). This CDR3 reads CASSFGGGLLSYNEQFF. CDR3 in DNA: TGTGCCAGCAGCTTCGGGGGGGGGCTCCTCTCCTACAATGAGCAGTTCTTC.

This clone has just one count. DNA for the CDR3: TGTGCCAGCAAGCCCAGCAATCAGCCCCAGCATTTT. This encodes CASKPSNQPQHF. This chain uses TRBV6-1 with TRBJ1-5; D not certain. The V gene's germline CDR1 is MNHNS and CDR2 SASEGT. Trimming cost V 7 bases and J 1 base, with 5 bases left between them. The CDR3 sequence is 12 residues long.

The V and J genes are TRBV5-1 and TRBJ2-4, with 11 bases lining up with TRBD1. Per the germline V gene, CDR1 is SGHRS and CDR2 is YFSETQ. The V gene end was trimmed by 3 bases and the J gene end by 3 bases; junction bases not matched to a gene: 2. This CDR3 spans 15 amino acids. CDR3 nucleotide sequence: TGCGCCAGCAGCTCGGACAGGGGGCGCAAAAACATTCAGTACTTC. The encoded protein is CASSSDRGRKNIQYF.

The rearrangement links TRBV5-1 to TRBJ2-1, with D tentatively TRBD2 (5 bases). CDR1 is SGHRS and CDR2 is YFSETQ in the germline V gene. The ends were cut back, 1 base at V and 6 bases at J, with 11 bases in the middle. CDR3 length: 14 amino acids. The chain's CDR3 is CASSLRVGSNEQFF. The CDR3 nucleotides are TGCGCCAGCAGCTTGAGAGTGGGGAGCAATGAGCAGTTCTTC.

CDR3 loop: CATSKQMGGANEQFF. The CDR3 DNA sequence: TGTGCCACCAGCAAACAGATGGGGGGGGCCAATGAGCAGTTCTTC. This sequence joins TRBV15 and TRBJ2-1, with a tentative D call TRBD2 (7 bases). This CDR3 contains 15 residues. Trimming took 4 bases from V and 6 from J, leaving 16 bases between them. Per germline, CDR1 LNHNV and CDR2 YYDKDF (reference sequence). The full variable domain, in which reference TRBV15 and TRBJ2-1 provide the parts outside the CDR3, is DAMVIQNPRYQVTQFGKPVTLSCSQTLNHNVMYWYQQKSSQAPKLLFHYYDKDFNNEADTPDNFQSRRPNTSFCFLDIRSPGLGDTAMYLCATSKQMGGANEQFFGPGTRLTVL.

J is TRBJ2-1 and V is TRBV11-2; D is unclear. This CDR3 contains 13 residues. Germline values: CDR1 SGHAT, CDR2 FQNNGV. Trimming took off 4 bases at V and 6 bases at J, with 10 bases between the two ends. CDR3 residues: CASSSRAGNEQFF. Written as DNA, the CDR3 is TGTGCCAGCAGCTCTCGTGCAGGCAATGAGCAGTTCTTC.

The chain recombines TRBV28 with TRBJ1-2, with D maybe TRBD1 (6 bases). The CDR3 is 13 residues long. Germline V lookup: CDR1 MDHEN, CDR2 SYDVKM. The V end lost 2 bases, the J end lost 9 bases, and 13 bases lay between the germline ends. The CDR3 DNA follows: TGTGCCAGCAGTTTAGTCGGGCAGGGGAGCTACACCTTC. Protein sequence: CASSLVGQGSYTF.

This chain uses TRBV18 with TRBJ1-5; D ambiguous. Deletions cut 6 bases from V and 6 bases from J, with 15 bases between. The CDR3 contains 14 residues. Germline V lookup: CDR1 KGHSH, CDR2 LQKENI. The DNA of the CDR3 is TGTGCCAGCTCTGAGGTGCGGGAGGTTCAGCCCCAGCATTTT. This sequence encodes CASSEVREVQPQHF.

The J gene is TRBJ2-1, the V gene TRBV9; D is perhaps TRBD1 (5 bases). Trimming took 4 bases from V and 0 from J, leaving 14 bases between them. Germline CDR1 reads SGDLS; CDR2 reads YYNGEE. The CDR3 has 16 residues. The CDR3 loop is CASSPRGASSYNEQFF. The CDR3, as DNA: TGTGCCAGCAGCCCCCGTGGGGCGAGCTCCTACAATGAGCAGTTCTTC. Looking up the rest from reference TRBV9 and TRBJ2-1 gives the full variable domain: DSGVTQTPKHLITATGQRVTLRCSPRSGDLSVYWYQQSLDQGLQFLIQYYNGEERAKGNILERFSAQQFPDLHSELNLSSLELGDSALYFCASSPRGASSYNEQFFGPGTRLTVL.

This clone came up a few times. The J gene is TRBJ1-1, the V gene TRBV29-1; D gene uncertain. With 6 bases removed from V and 0 bases from J, the gap between germline ends came to 8 bases. This CDR3 is 12 amino acids long. Looked up from germline, CDR1 is SQVTM and CDR2 is ANQGSEA. The CDR3 reads CSVERLNTEAFF. In DNA, the CDR3 is TGCAGCGTGGAGAGATTGAACACTGAAGCTTTCTTT.

Only a few counts were recorded for this clone. This chain connects TRBV5-1 to TRBJ1-1; TRBD1 matches 9 bases. The germline CDR1 and CDR2 sequences are SGHRS and YFSETQ. V trimming: 2 bases; J trimming: 4 bases; junction bases outside the gene matches: 6. The CDR3 is made up of 15 amino acids. The chain's CDR3 is CASSFKQGARTEAFF. The CDR3 DNA reads as TGCGCCAGCAGCTTCAAACAGGGGGCGCGCACTGAAGCTTTCTTT.

This rearrangement joins TRBV18 to TRBJ2-3; 8 nucleotides align to TRBD2. V lost 3 bases and J lost 0; bases outside the gene matches: 5. Per the germline V gene, CDR1 is KGHSH and CDR2 is LQKENI. The CDR3 runs 16 residues. This CDR3 reads CASSPLAGTSTDTQYF. The CDR3 bases are TGTGCCAGCTCACCCTTAGCGGGGACTAGCACAGATACGCAGTATTTT.

This chain uses TRBV6-6 with TRBJ2-1; D may be TRBD1 (5 bases). Germline V gives CDR1 MNHNY, CDR2 SVGAGI (reference sequence). V lost 0 bases, J lost 2 bases, and 8 bases lay in between. The CDR3 is made up of 15 amino acids. CDR3 DNA sequence: TGTGCCAGCAGTTACTCGGCAGGGACCTACAATGAGCAGTTCTTC. Translation: CASSYSAGTYNEQFF.

The chain links TRBV19 to TRBJ2-7; the D gene is possibly TRBD1 (5 bases). Between the trimmed V and J ends, which lost 3 bases and 7 bases, there was a span of 16 bases. CDR1 is LNHDA, CDR2 SQIVND, per germline (reference sequence). The CDR3 loop spans 14 amino acids. CDR3 sequence: CASSIVREAEEQYF. CDR3 DNA sequence: TGTGCCAGTAGTATTGTCAGGGAAGCCGAAGAGCAGTACTTC.

The chain couples TRBV6-6 to TRBJ2-5; D possibly corresponds to TRBD2 (6 bases). This CDR3 is 12 amino acids long. Per the germline V gene, CDR1 is MNHNY and CDR2 is SVGAGI (reference sequence). Trimming stripped 6 bases from V and 5 bases from J, with 10 bases between. CDR3 loop: CASRTSLETQYF. DNA for the CDR3: TGTGCCAGCAGGACTAGTCTGGAGACCCAGTACTTC.

V is TRBV5-5 and J is TRBJ2-6; 7 bases align to TRBD1. Germline CDR1 is SGHKS and CDR2 is YYEKEE (reference sequence). The CDR3 extends over 15 amino acids. Unmatched junction bases numbered 2, after V lost 3 bases and J lost 2 bases. The CDR3 here is CASSSQGPGANVLTF. As DNA, the CDR3 is TGTGCCAGCAGCTCACAGGGGCCTGGGGCCAACGTCCTGACTTTC.